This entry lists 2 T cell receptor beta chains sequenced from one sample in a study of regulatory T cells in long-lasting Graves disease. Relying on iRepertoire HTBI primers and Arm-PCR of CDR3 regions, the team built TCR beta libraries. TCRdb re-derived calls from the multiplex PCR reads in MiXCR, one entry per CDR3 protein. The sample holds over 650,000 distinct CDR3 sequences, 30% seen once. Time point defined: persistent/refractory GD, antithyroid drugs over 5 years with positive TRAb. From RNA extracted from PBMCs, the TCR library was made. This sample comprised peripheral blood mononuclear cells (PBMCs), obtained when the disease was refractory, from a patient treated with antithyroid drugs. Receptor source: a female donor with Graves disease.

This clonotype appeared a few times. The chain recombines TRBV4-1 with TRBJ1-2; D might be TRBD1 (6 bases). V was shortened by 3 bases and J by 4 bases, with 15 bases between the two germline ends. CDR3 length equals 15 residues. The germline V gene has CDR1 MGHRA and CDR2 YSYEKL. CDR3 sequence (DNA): TGCGCCAGCAGCCACCCCGCTGGACAGACCTATGGCTACACCTTC. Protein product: CASSHPAGQTYGYTF.

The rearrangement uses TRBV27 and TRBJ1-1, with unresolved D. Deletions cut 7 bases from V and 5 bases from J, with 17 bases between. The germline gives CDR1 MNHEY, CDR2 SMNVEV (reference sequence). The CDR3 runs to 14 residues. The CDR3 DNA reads TGTGCCAGCACCACTGGACTGGAAGGGACTGAAGCTTTCTTT. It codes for CASTTGLEGTEAFF.